Presented here are 13 T cell receptor beta chains from one specimen sequenced in a study of T cell clusters in autoimmune cytopenias. TRB was amplified by touch-down multiplex PCR, primer pools A and B combined. Each CDR3 protein gets one entry in TCRdb, which reprocessed the multiplex PCR reads and gives no DNA. The sample has around 11,000 distinct CDR3 sequences, and its top ten clones hold around 4.4%. Some 38,000 genome equivalents of blood DNA were amplified for TRB. The data were also submitted as part of a second study, on T cell repertoires in aging, cancer and after chemotherapy.

The sample was peripheral blood. Receptor source: a human donor in good health.

The genes are TRBV28 and TRBJ2-3. Germline loops: CDR1 MDHEN, CDR2 SYDVKM. The CDR3 consists of 13 residues. The CDR3 reads CASRPSGTDTQYF.

This clonotype is called medium-sized based on its frequency. The chain uses TRBV30 and TRBJ1-2. This CDR3 region has 11 residues. The germline gives CDR1 GTSNPN, CDR2 SVGIG (reference sequence). The CDR3 sequence: CAWSVAYGYTF.

J is TRBJ2-7 and V is TRBV20-1; no DNA is available, so the TRBD2 call from TCRdb remains unchecked. The germline V gene encodes CDR1 DFQATT and CDR2 SNEGSKA (reference sequence). This CDR3 has 14 residues. CDR3 loop: CSARSPGTIYEQYF.

By frequency, this clonotype is medium-sized. The chain links TRBV11-2 to TRBJ1-1. The germline CDR1 and CDR2 sequences are SGHAT and FQNNGV. The CDR3 length is 15 residues. CDR3 sequence: CASSSRVFMNTEAFF. Full variable domain (outside the CDR3, taken from reference TRBV11-2 and TRBJ1-1): EAGVAQSPRYKIIEKRQSVAFWCNPISGHATLYWYQQILGQGPKLLIQFQNNGVVDDSQLPKDRFSAERLKGVDSTLKIQPAKLEDSAVYLCASSSRVFMNTEAFFGQGTRLTVV.

This chain links TRBV10-3 with TRBJ2-3. In germline, CDR1 is ENHRY, CDR2 SYGVKD. The CDR3 totals 14 residues. This CDR3 reads CAISESTLRDTQYF.

The V gene is TRBV7-9, the J gene TRBJ2-1. Germline V gives CDR1 SEHNR, CDR2 FQNEAQ (reference sequence). This CDR3 spans 15 amino acids. CDR3 residues: CASSLLGSSYNEQFF.

The rearrangement uses TRBV24-1 and TRBJ2-7; TCRdb's D call of TRBD1 is untestable without DNA. CDR3 length: 15 amino acids. Germline V gene data show CDR1 as KGHDR and CDR2 as SFDVKD. The CDR3 sequence is CATSDARTGIGEQYF.

V is TRBV27 and J is TRBJ2-3; TCRdb indicates TRBD2, and absent DNA this call remains unverified. CDR1 and CDR2 from the germline V gene are MNHEY and SMNVEV (reference sequence). The CDR3 consists of 18 residues. The CDR3: CASSFFGLAGVRRDTQYF.

Considering frequency, this clonotype is medium-sized. The chain is built from TRBV6-5 and TRBJ1-1. CDR1 and CDR2 from the germline V gene are MNHEY and SVGAGI. CDR3 length equals 13 residues. The CDR3 spells CAIAEGLNTEAFF.

This chain links TRBV18 with TRBJ1-1. CDR1 is KGHSH, CDR2 LQKENI, per germline. The CDR3 is made up of 13 amino acids. The CDR3 loop is CASSGSGNTEAFF.

The chain carries TRBV20-1 and TRBJ1-2; TCRdb lists TRBD1, though no DNA is available to test this call. The CDR3 is 14 amino acids. Germline loops: CDR1 DFQATT, CDR2 SNEGSKA (reference sequence). The CDR3 loop reads CSARGTGGNYGYTF.

J is TRBJ2-3 and V is TRBV20-1; TCRdb proposes TRBD1, but this gene call is untestable without DNA. Germline CDR1 DFQATT, CDR2 SNEGSKA (reference sequence). There are 12 residues in the CDR3. The CDR3 here is CSARGTQDTQYF.

This chain uses TRBV6-6 with TRBJ2-7; TCRdb reports TRBD2, a call that lacks DNA to check it against. The germline CDR1 and CDR2 sequences are MNHNY and SVGAGI (reference sequence). The CDR3 extends over 19 amino acids. The CDR3 is CASSLTPPSGGGGRNEQYF.